The present TCR beta chain was sequenced within a study of blood T cell repertoires in COVID-19. The ends were cut back, 5 bases at V and 8 bases at J, with 11 bases in the middle. CDR1 is KGHDR and CDR2 is SFDVKD in the germline V gene. The length of the CDR3 is 12 residues. The study drew participants aged about 18 to 95 years from 24 US areas. Original analysis: Reference gene primer amplification gave nucleated cell count estimates. Assay: immunoSEQ multiplex PCR; the TCRdb copy retains only in-frame clones and omits some. Clone size and V and J calls were adopted from that table, with D and trimming inferred from the DNA. Seen here are around 200,000 clones, 65% to 90% observed once, and the top ten hold about 4%.

This rearrangement joins TRBV24-1 to TRBJ1-2; D gene uncertain. The source of this sequence is a woman aged 25 to 39 who had been exposed to COVID-19. The specimen was PBMCs or T cells enriched from blood (not recorded which). DNA of the CDR3: TGTGCCACCAGTGGGCAGGTAGGCGGCTACACCTTC. Amino acid sequence: CATSGQVGGYTF.